This T cell receptor beta chain was identified in a study of post-analysis software for immune sequencing data (dated by TCRdb to about 2015). The study in broad terms: Disease courses on record covered relapsing-remitting, secondary progressive and progressive-relapsing multiple sclerosis, though some patients had no subtype annotation. A subset of samples was prepared in parallel using single-end sample barcoding, then pooled and co-amplified after Illumina adapter ligation. The patient repertoires were set against eleven to twelve previously published healthy control repertoires from donors whose ages ranged from roughly 6 to 27 years.

Of note for this clonotype: Its antigen remains undetermined. No quality values exist for individual bases; no much larger clone is one base distant.

Results the study describes overall, beyond this receptor: A few TRBV segments, including TRBV5-6, TRBV5-1 and TRBV20-1, were significantly more frequent in patients than controls. Compared with controls, multiple sclerosis patients had significantly lower normalized Chao1 diversity, a finding suggesting substantial peripheral T-cell clonal expansion. The multiple sclerosis patient group was slightly younger than the control group. Direct clustering with F measure showed strong co-clustering of samples prepared in the same batch, prompting a batch-effect correction.

As encoded in the germline V gene (reference sequence), CDR1 is LGHDT while CDR2 is YNNKEL. The CDR3, cysteine through phenylalanine, is 16 amino acids long. Only the CDR3 region is kept as DNA, spanning 48 bases read in frame from base 1. Relative to germline, V is missing 4 bases and J is missing 5 bases, with 9 bases of the junction outside any gene match. To demonstrate the VDJtools post-analysis software, TCR beta repertoires were profiled from the peripheral blood of over ten young patients with multiple sclerosis. The multiple sclerosis patients were children and adolescents ranging in age from about 6 to 17 years. The library was made by PCR. The sequencer was an Illumina HiSeq 2500. To reduce PCR and sequencing biases, unique molecular identifiers were built into the TCR beta cDNA libraries. Every 1 to 10 million input T cells yielded approximately 500,000 cDNA molecules, meaning each molecule approximated one T cell. The patient libraries were prepared and sequenced using the same protocol as the earlier healthy control dataset. Samples belonging to the same batch were prepared together, multiplexed and sequenced on a shared HiSeq lane. On the authors' methods: Raw barcoded reads were processed with MIGEC, discarding single-read molecular identifier groups before consensus assembly and CDR3 extraction. Clonotype tables were post-analysed with VDJtools, and diversity was normalized by down-sampling all datasets to the smallest sample size. In repertoire overlap clustering, CDR3 amino acid sequences, but not nucleotide sequences, were matched to correct batch-related cross-sample contamination. TCRdb reworked the public reads: Q25 trimming with fastp, MiXCR clone assembly, productive beta chains retained. Rows merge per CDR3 protein into single entries with the most common DNA and genes. These V and J calls derive from TCRdb rather than the authors' analysis. For this sample the table gives 650,000 to 900,000 distinct CDR3 sequences, of which about half were detected only once. Roughly 4.5% of the sample comes from the top ten.

Here the chain combines TRBV3-1 and TRBJ1-2, with 11 bases aligning to TRBD1. The sample taken for sequencing was blood. The TCR comes from a girl aged 10 to 17 with multiple sclerosis. Read as DNA, the sequence is TGTGCCAGCAGCCCCGGGACAGGGGGAGAGGGTTATGGCTACACCTTC. Its protein product is CASSPGTGGEGYGYTF.